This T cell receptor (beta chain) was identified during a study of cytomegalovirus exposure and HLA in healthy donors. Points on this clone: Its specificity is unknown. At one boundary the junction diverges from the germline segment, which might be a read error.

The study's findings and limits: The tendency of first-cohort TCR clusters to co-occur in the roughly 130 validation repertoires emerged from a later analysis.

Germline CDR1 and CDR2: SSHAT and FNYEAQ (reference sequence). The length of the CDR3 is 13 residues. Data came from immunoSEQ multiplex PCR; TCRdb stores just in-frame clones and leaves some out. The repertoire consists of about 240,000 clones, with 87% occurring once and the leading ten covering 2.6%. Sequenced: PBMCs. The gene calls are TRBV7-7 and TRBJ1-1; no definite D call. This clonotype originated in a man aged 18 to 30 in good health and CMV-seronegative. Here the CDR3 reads CASSLEPNTEAFF. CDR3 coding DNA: TGTGCTAGCAGCTTAGAGCCGAACACTGAAGCTTTCTTT.